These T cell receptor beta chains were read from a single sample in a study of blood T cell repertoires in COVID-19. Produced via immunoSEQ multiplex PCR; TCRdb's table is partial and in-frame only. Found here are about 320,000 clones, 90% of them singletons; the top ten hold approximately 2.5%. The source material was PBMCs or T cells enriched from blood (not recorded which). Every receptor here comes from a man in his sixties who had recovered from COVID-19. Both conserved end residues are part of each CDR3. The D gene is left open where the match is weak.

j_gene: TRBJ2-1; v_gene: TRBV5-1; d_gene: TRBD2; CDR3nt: TGCGCCAGCAGCTTGGGGGGAGGGTCCTACAATGAGCAGTTCTTC; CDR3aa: CASSLGGGSYNEQFF
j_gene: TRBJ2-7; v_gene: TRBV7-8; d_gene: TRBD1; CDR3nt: TGTGCCAGCAGCGTTGGGACAGGTCGACCGGCCTACGAGCAGTACTTC; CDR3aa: CASSVGTGRPAYEQYF
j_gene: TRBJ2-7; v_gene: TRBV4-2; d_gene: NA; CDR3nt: TGTGCCAGCAGCCAAGATTTAGCGGAAAGTCTCTACGAGCAGTACTTC; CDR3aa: CASSQDLAESLYEQYF
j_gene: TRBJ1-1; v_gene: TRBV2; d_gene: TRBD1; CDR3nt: TGTGCCAGCTTACAGGGGACGGGCACTGAAGCTTTCTTT; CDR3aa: CASLQGTGTEAFF
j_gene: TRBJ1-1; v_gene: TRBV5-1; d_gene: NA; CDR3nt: TGCGCCAGCAGCTTGGGGACAGAGAACACTGAAGCTTTCTTT; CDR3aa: CASSLGTENTEAFF
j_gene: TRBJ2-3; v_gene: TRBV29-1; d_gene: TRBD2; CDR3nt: TGCAGCGTTGCGCTAGCGGGGGTCGCAGATACGCAGTATTTT; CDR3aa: CSVALAGVADTQYF
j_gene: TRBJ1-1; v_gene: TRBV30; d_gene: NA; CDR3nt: TGTGCCTGGAGCCCTGACAGCCAGAACACTGAAGCTTTCTTT; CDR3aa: CAWSPDSQNTEAFF
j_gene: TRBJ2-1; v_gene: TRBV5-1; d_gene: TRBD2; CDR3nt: TGCGCCAGCAGCTGGTTAGCGGGGAGCTCCTACAATGAGCAGTTCTTC; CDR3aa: CASSWLAGSSYNEQFF
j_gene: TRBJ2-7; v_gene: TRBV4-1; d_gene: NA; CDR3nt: TGCGCCAGCAGCCAAGATAGCCCACCCTACGAGCAGTACTTC; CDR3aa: CASSQDSPPYEQYF
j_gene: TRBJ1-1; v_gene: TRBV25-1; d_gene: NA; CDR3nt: TGTGCCAGCAGGACGCAGGCAATGAACACTGAAGCTTTCTTT; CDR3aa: CASRTQAMNTEAFF
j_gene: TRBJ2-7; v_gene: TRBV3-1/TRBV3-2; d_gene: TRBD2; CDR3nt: TGTGCCAGCAGCCAACTACCGGGACTAGCGGCGCCGGGAGAGCAGTACTTC; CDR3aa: CASSQLPGLAAPGEQYF
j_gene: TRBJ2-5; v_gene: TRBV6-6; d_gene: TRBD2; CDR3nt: TGTGCCAGCAGTCGATCGACTAGCGTGGGGGGGGAGACCCAGTACTTC; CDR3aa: CASSRSTSVGGETQYF
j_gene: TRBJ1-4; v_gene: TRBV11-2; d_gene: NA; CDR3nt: TGTGCCAGCAGCTTAGAGGCAGGGCAATTCGCAACTAATGAAAAACTGTTTTTT; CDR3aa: CASSLEAGQFATNEKLFF
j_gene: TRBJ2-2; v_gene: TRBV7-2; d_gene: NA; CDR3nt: TGTGCCAGCAACCCAGGGGTCGGGGAGCTGTTTTTT; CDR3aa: CASNPGVGELFF